This entry features one T cell receptor beta chain sequence. What this receptor recognizes is not known. No base qualities exist here, and no much larger clone lies one base off it. The data stem from a study of cytotoxic CD8 clonotypes in ibrutinib-treated CLL (dated by TCRdb to the early 2020s). About the investigation overall: The cohort had about a dozen relapsed/refractory and around 14 treatment-naive patients; approximately 17 were IGHV unmutated. Partial responses were observed in 24 patients and complete responses in 2; after a median follow-up of roughly 72 months, remission was maintained in about 15 patients and progression was observed in roughly 12. Samples averaged around 280,000 productive templates and approximately 100,000 productive rearrangements. Response samples were taken after a median of approximately 13 months on treatment, ranging from about 6 to 36 months. Longitudinal samples were available for about 30% of the 86 trial participants. Every remission and progressive disease sample was obtained while ibrutinib was still being received by the patients. Cryopreserved peripheral blood mononuclear cells were collected before treatment, at response, and at either disease progression or sustained remission. The study at large found these results: Baseline clonality exceeded that of age-matched healthy donors and correlated strongly with circulating CD8+ T-cell counts. Public clonotypes were found to be uncommon and were observed to contract or remain stable during treatment; the increase in clonality was shown to reflect expansion of private clonotypes at ibrutinib response. Sampling times were not matched between patients in sustained remission and patients whose disease was progressing, and lymph node repertoires were not examined. An increase in clonality was observed at ibrutinib response, with clonality remaining stable during sustained remission and falling back toward baseline at progression.

The goal of deep resolution MiSeq sequencing was a depth between 1 in 1 million and 1 in 200,000 T cells, and coverage averaged 10x per clonotype. TCR beta libraries were generated with the immunoSEQ hsTCRB Kit. In the original analysis: The data were analyzed with ImmunoSEQ Analyzer and ImmunoSEQ Data Assistant, and V, D and J gene assignments followed IMGT definitions. Clonality, which ranges from 0 to 1, was calculated as one minus the normalized Shannon entropy of productive rearrangement frequencies. Only overrepresented clonotypes making up at least 0.05% of each patient's repertoire were included in the public clonotype analysis. Repertoires from more than ten age-matched healthy donors in immuneACCESS were used as clonality controls. The table was pulled from immuneACCESS by TCRdb, which kept in-frame rearrangements only. Such tables lose some clones; where checked, under half of the loss comes from unresolved V genes, and the rest has no known cause. That table gives V, J and clone size, and the DNA gave D and trimming. The sample table records almost 250,000 clones; 70% of these occur just once. The top ten clonotypes cover 15% to 17% of the sample.

At the junction V is shortened by 1 base and J by 6 bases; bases outside the gene matches: 5. CDR3 length: 15 amino acids, cysteine to phenylalanine. Only the CDR3 region is kept as DNA, spanning 45 bases read in frame from base 1. The germline V gene supplies CDR1 SNHLY and CDR2 FYNNEI. Taken with the paper, the label for time point translates to: around 25 months on ibrutinib. For TCR beta library preparation, 1.5 to 2 micrograms of genomic DNA was extracted from cryopreserved PBMCs. High-throughput TCR beta sequencing was performed on longitudinal blood samples from CLL patients receiving ibrutinib monotherapy. The patients were enrolled in a single-center, open-label phase 2 trial of ibrutinib monotherapy.

Sequencing used PBMCs, obtained after 24 months of ibrutinib treatment. In this chain, TRBV2 is recombined with TRBJ2-1, with 8 junctional bases fitting TRBD1. This TCR came from a human donor with chronic lymphocytic leukemia. The CDR3 loop reads CASSEGQGAFNEQFF. DNA sequence: TGTGCCAGCAGTGAAGGGCAGGGGGCCTTCAATGAGCAGTTCTTC.